The 29 T cell receptor beta chains presented below share a single source sample, sequenced in a study of OX40 agonist ivuxolimab in advanced cancers. Method: immunoSEQ multiplex PCR; TCRdb's copy keeps in-frame clones and lacks some. The sample has roughly 51,000 clones; 70% to 90% are singletons. The sample was CD4+ or CD8+ T cells sorted from blood, taken in a trial of the OX40 agonist ivuxolimab. The receptors originated from an adult with an advanced solid tumor such as melanoma, head and neck, liver or kidney cancer.

The chain joins TRBV5-4 to TRBJ1-1; D remains ambiguous. This CDR3 contains 12 residues. Trimming took 4 bases from V and 10 from J, leaving 14 bases between them. Germline lookup yields CDR1 SGHNT and CDR2 YYREEE (reference sequence). CDR3 DNA sequence: TGTGCCAGCAGCATTATCCAAGGAGTAGCTTTCTTT. This codes for CASSIIQGVAFF.

This chain links TRBV2 with TRBJ1-5, with D possibly TRBD1 on 5 matching bases. V gave up 3 bases and J gave up 6 bases, with 15 bases separating them. Germline V CDR1 and CDR2: SNHLY, FYNNEI. The CDR3 length is 15 residues. The CDR3 loop reads CASSDFKGRGQPQHF. In DNA form, the CDR3 reads TGTGCCAGCAGTGATTTCAAGGGACGCGGTCAGCCCCAGCATTTT.

This chain links TRBV27 with TRBJ2-7; 9 bases agree with TRBD1. Trimming at V came to 8 bases and at J to 2 bases, leaving 7 bases not matched to a gene. The CDR3 runs 14 residues. Germline V gene lookup returns CDR1 MNHEY and CDR2 SMNVEV (reference sequence). The CDR3 DNA sequence: TGTGCCAGCGTGGGACAGGGTCAGACCTACGAGCAGTACTTC. As protein: CASVGQGQTYEQYF.

The chain joins TRBV7-9 to TRBJ1-1, with D possibly TRBD1 on 5 matching bases. The CDR3 is 13 amino acids. V was pared by 5 bases and J by 4 bases, with 11 bases between. Germline V gene data show CDR1 as SEHNR and CDR2 as FQNEAQ (reference sequence). The DNA of the CDR3 is TGTGCCAGCAGCCCAGGACAACTCACTGAAGCTTTCTTT. Its protein is CASSPGQLTEAFF.

The genes are TRBV2 and TRBJ1-1; D gene unclear. V lost 2 bases to trimming and J lost 1 base, with 8 bases between them. Germline V CDR1 and CDR2: SNHLY, FYNNEI. This CDR3 has 14 amino acids. CDR3: CASSERNRNTEAFF. The CDR3 bases are TGTGCCAGCAGTGAAAGAAACAGGAACACTGAAGCTTTCTTT.

The J gene is TRBJ2-1, the V gene TRBV5-6; TRBD1 is a possible D gene (6 bases). The V end lost 3 bases, the J end lost 5 bases, and 9 bases lay between the germline ends. The CDR3 runs 13 residues. CDR1 is SGHDT and CDR2 is YYEEEE in the germline V gene. CDR3 in DNA: TGTGCCAGCAGCTCACAGGGCCACAATGAGCAGTTCTTC. As protein: CASSSQGHNEQFF.

This chain joins TRBV11-1 and TRBJ2-7; the D gene is possibly TRBD1 (7 bases). Germline V gives CDR1 SGHAT, CDR2 FQDESV (reference sequence). Trimming removed 5 bases at V and 2 bases at J, with 22 bases between. This CDR3 is built from 17 residues. For the CDR3, the DNA is TGTGCCAGCAGCCCCAGGCAGGGGGAGGAGACCACCTACGAGCAGTACTTC. Residues: CASSPRQGEETTYEQYF.

This chain links TRBV15 with TRBJ2-6; unclear D gene. The V gene lost 4 bases and the J gene lost 2 bases, with 3 bases spanning the gap. Germline V lookup: CDR1 LNHNV, CDR2 YYDKDF (reference sequence). The CDR3 sequence is 13 residues long. This chain's CDR3 is CATSTPGANVLTF. The CDR3, as DNA: TGTGCCACCAGCACCCCTGGGGCCAACGTCCTGACTTTC.

In regard to this clone: One end of the junction varies from germline; a read error may be responsible. The V and J genes are TRBV13 and TRBJ2-1, with unresolved D. CDR3 size: 15 residues. From germline, CDR1 is PRHDT and CDR2 FYEKMQ (reference sequence). The CDR3 here is CASSLGPLSDNEQFF. The DNA for the CDR3 is TGTGCCAGCAGCTTAGGGCCCCTCTCCGACAATGAGCAGTTCTTC.

This clone was seen a handful of times. The V gene is TRBV21-1, the J gene TRBJ2-2. TRBV21-1 corresponds to a pseudogene. The CDR3 has 17 amino acids. The CDR3: CASNPLRERPDTGELFF. The CDR3 bases are TGTGCCAGCAACCCTTTACGCGAACGACCCGACACCGGGGAGCTGTTTTTT.

The chain is built from TRBV7-8 and TRBJ1-3; D is unclear. Germline V gene lookup returns CDR1 SGHVS and CDR2 FQNEAQ. There are 13 residues in the CDR3. The germline V and J ends were trimmed by 4 bases and 3 bases, with 7 bases remaining between them. This chain's CDR3 is CASSSNFGNTIYF. For the CDR3, the DNA is TGTGCCAGCAGCTCAAATTTTGGAAACACCATATATTTT.

The V and J genes are TRBV9 and TRBJ1-2, with D perhaps matching TRBD1 (6 bases). Germline CDR1 SGDLS, CDR2 YYNGEE. The CDR3 extends over 15 amino acids. V was cut by 4 bases and J by 0 bases, with 13 bases left in between. DNA of the CDR3: TGTGCCAGCAGCCCTTCCGGGACAACTAACTATGGCTACACCTTC. Its protein is CASSPSGTTNYGYTF. The whole variable domain, remainder taken from reference TRBV9 and TRBJ1-2, is DSGVTQTPKHLITATGQRVTLRCSPRSGDLSVYWYQQSLDQGLQFLIQYYNGEERAKGNILERFSAQQFPDLHSELNLSSLELGDSALYFCASSPSGTTNYGYTFGSGTRLTVV.

This rearrangement joins TRBV10-1 to TRBJ2-2; D is uncertain. From germline, CDR1 is WNHNN and CDR2 SYGVQD (reference sequence). With 6 bases removed from V and 8 bases from J, the gap between germline ends came to 16 bases. The CDR3 spans 14 residues. DNA of the CDR3: TGCGCCAGCAGCCACCCGGAGCGCCGTGGGGAGCTGTTTTTT. It is translated as CASSHPERRGELFF.

The V call is TRBV5-4, the J call TRBJ1-4; possible D gene TRBD1, 5 bases. The germline V and J ends were trimmed by 2 bases and 8 bases, with 10 bases remaining between them. The CDR3 spans 13 residues. Looked up from germline, CDR1 is SGHNT and CDR2 is YYREEE (reference sequence). The chain's CDR3 is CASSFGTGEKLFF. The DNA of the CDR3 is TGTGCCAGCAGCTTTGGGACGGGAGAAAAACTGTTTTTT.

This sequence joins TRBV5-1 and TRBJ2-7; D not resolved. The CDR3 extends over 14 amino acids. The germline V gene encodes CDR1 SGHRS and CDR2 YFSETQ. V was shortened by 1 base and J by 2 bases, with 10 bases between the two germline ends. The CDR3 nucleotides read TGCGCCAGCAGCTTGACTCCGGATACCTACGAGCAGTACGTC. The encoded protein is CASSLTPDTYEQYV.

This chain connects TRBV14 to TRBJ2-5; the match to TRBD2 covers 8 bases. This CDR3 is built from 15 residues. After removal of 4 bases from V and 5 bases from J, the junction contained 9 bases not matched to a gene. Germline values: CDR1 SGHDN, CDR2 FVKESK. The CDR3 sequence: CASSRPSGSGETQYF. DNA for the CDR3: TGTGCCAGCAGCCGTCCCAGCGGGAGTGGTGAGACCCAGTACTTC.

The V and J genes are TRBV19 and TRBJ2-1; tentative D call: TRBD1 (6 bases). The germline V and J ends were trimmed by 5 bases and 6 bases, with 11 bases remaining between them. Germline V CDR1 and CDR2: LNHDA, SQIVND (reference sequence). CDR3 length equals 13 residues. For the CDR3, the DNA is TGTGCCAGTAGTCTTACAGGGATCAATGAGCAGTTCTTC. Residues: CASSLTGINEQFF.

The chain joins TRBV6-6 to TRBJ1-1; D remains ambiguous. The V gene's germline CDR1 is MNHNY and CDR2 SVGAGI (reference sequence). This CDR3 spans 16 amino acids. The V gene lost 0 bases and the J gene lost 3 bases, with 14 bases spanning the gap. Written as DNA, the CDR3 is TGTGCCAGCAGTTACTCGGGAGGCGGACTTTACACTGAAGCTTTCTTT. Translated, it gives CASSYSGGGLYTEAFF.

The gene calls are TRBV2 and TRBJ2-7; 8 positions agree with TRBD1. Germline values: CDR1 SNHLY, CDR2 FYNNEI. V lost 6 bases, J lost 1 base, and 8 bases stayed unmatched. The CDR3 runs 15 residues. The CDR3 here is CASSLSRDRSYEQYF. In nucleotides, the CDR3 is TGTGCCAGCAGCCTTAGTAGGGACAGGTCCTACGAGCAGTACTTC. The full variable domain, rest sourced from reference TRBV2 and TRBJ2-7, is EPEVTQTPSHQVTQMGQEVILRCVPISNHLYFYWYRQILGQKVEFLVSFYNNEISEKSEIFDDQFSVERPDGSNFTLKIRSTKLEDSAMYFCASSLSRDRSYEQYFGPGTRLTVT.

The V gene is TRBV4-3, the J gene TRBJ2-1; D is unclear. Germline assignment: CDR1 LGHNA and CDR2 YSLEER. Trimming shortened V by 0 bases and J by 4 bases, and 16 bases separated the two germline ends. The CDR3 consists of 17 residues. CDR3 nucleotides: TGCGCCAGCAGCCAAGATGGATCCCAGTCCCCATACAATGAGCAGTTCTTC. This sequence encodes CASSQDGSQSPYNEQFF.

V is TRBV9 and J is TRBJ2-2; TRBD2 matches 8 bases. The V segment lost 7 bases and the J segment 3 bases; nucleotides outside the gene matches: 8. From germline, CDR1 is SGDLS and CDR2 YYNGEE. The CDR3 totals 15 residues. CDR3 in DNA: TGTGCCAGCTCGGGGGGGTCAAGGGACACCGGGGAGCTGTTTTTT. Protein sequence: CASSGGSRDTGELFF.

This sequence joins TRBV7-9 and TRBJ1-1; D ambiguous. V was clipped by 3 bases and J by 1 base, with 6 bases between them. The CDR3 sequence is 13 residues long. CDR1 and CDR2 (germline): SEHNR, FQNEAQ (reference sequence). CDR3 amino acids: CASSFGRNTEAFF. The CDR3 region has the DNA TGTGCCAGCAGCTTTGGACGGAACACTGAAGCTTTCTTT.

The V and J genes are TRBV6-1 and TRBJ1-3; D call uncertain. The V end was cut by 2 bases, the J end by 2 bases, with 13 bases between. The CDR3 sequence is 16 residues long. Germline assignment: CDR1 MNHNS and CDR2 SASEGT. The CDR3 DNA reads TGTGCCAGCAGTGAAATCGGAACGGATCCTGGAAACACCATATATTTT. Protein: CASSEIGTDPGNTIYF.

The V and J genes are TRBV11-2 and TRBJ2-7; either TRBD1 or TRBD2 may supply D (5 bases each). With 2 bases removed from V and 0 bases from J, the gap between germline ends came to 11 bases. Germline-derived CDR1 and CDR2 are SGHAT and FQNNGV. CDR3 size: 15 residues. The CDR3 sequence is CASSLSRDPSYEQYF. In DNA, the CDR3 is TGTGCCAGCAGCTTAAGCAGGGACCCCTCCTACGAGCAGTACTTC.

The gene calls are TRBV27 and TRBJ2-1, with D uncertain. This CDR3 contains 14 residues. Germline-derived CDR1 and CDR2 are MNHEY and SMNVEV (reference sequence). The V and J ends lost 0 bases and 3 bases respectively, with 6 bases between them. The CDR3 DNA reads TGTGCCAGCAGTTTATCGGGAAGCTACAATGAGCAGTTCTTC. It translates to CASSLSGSYNEQFF.

Here the CDR3 reads CATSREFVYGGDNYGYTF. Here the CDR3 DNA reads TGTGCCACCAGCAGAGAATTTGTTTATGGTGGAGATAACTATGGCTACACCTTC. V gene TRBV15 combines with J gene TRBJ1-2; D is ambiguous. The CDR3 is 18 residues long. Looked up from germline, CDR1 is LNHNV and CDR2 is YYDKDF (reference sequence). V was pared by 0 bases and J by 1 base, with 18 bases between.

The J gene is TRBJ1-3, the V gene TRBV30; maybe TRBD1 (5 bases). Germline V CDR1 and CDR2: GTSNPN, SVGIG (reference sequence). V was pared by 2 bases and J by 2 bases, with 7 bases between. The CDR3 totals 13 residues. CDR3 loop: CAWSRGAGNTIYF. CDR3 DNA sequence: TGTGCCTGGAGTAGAGGGGCTGGAAACACCATATATTTT.

This clone was seen only once. V is TRBV9 and J is TRBJ2-5, with TRBD2 matching 8 bases. This CDR3 has 14 amino acids. The V and J ends lost 2 bases and 4 bases, in that order; junction bases with no gene match: 4. Germline V gives CDR1 SGDLS, CDR2 YYNGEE. The CDR3 DNA reads as TGTGCCAGCAGCGTTCAGCGGGAGCCAGAGACCCAGTACTTC. Amino acid sequence: CASSVQREPETQYF.

The chain links TRBV27 to TRBJ2-7; D remains ambiguous. Trimming left V 3 bases short and J 2 bases short, with 11 bases between. This CDR3 has 14 amino acids. Germline V gene lookup returns CDR1 MNHEY and CDR2 SMNVEV (reference sequence). In nucleotides, the CDR3 is TGTGCCAGCAGTTTGAGCCTTGGCCCCTACGAGCAGTACTTC. It is translated as CASSLSLGPYEQYF.